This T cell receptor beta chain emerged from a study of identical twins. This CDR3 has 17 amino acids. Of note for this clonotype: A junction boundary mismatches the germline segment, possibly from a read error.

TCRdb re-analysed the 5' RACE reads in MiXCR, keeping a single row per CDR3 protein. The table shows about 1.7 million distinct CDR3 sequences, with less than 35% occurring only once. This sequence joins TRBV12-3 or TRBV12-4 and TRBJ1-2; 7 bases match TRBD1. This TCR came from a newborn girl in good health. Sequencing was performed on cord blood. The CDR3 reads CASSLGRGLGTNYGYTF. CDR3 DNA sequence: TGTGCCAGCAGTTTGGGTAGGGGGCTCGGTACTAACTATGGCTACACTTTC.